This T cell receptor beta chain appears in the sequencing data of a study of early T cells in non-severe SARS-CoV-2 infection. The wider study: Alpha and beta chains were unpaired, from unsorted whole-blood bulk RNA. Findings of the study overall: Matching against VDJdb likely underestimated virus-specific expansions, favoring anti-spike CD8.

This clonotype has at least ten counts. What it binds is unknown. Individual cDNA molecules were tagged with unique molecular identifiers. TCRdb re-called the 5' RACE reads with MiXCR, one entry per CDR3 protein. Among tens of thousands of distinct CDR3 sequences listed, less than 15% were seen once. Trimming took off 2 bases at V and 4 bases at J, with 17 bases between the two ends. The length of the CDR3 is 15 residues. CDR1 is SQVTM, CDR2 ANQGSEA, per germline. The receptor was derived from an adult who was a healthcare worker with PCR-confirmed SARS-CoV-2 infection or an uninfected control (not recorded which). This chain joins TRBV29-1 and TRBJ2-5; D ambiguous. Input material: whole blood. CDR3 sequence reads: CSVELSTRLVETQYF. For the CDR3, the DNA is TGCAGCGTTGAACTCTCGACCCGCCTAGTAGAGACCCAGTACTTC. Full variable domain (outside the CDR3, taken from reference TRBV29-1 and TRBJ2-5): SAVISQKPSRDICQRGTSLTIQCQVDSQVTMMFWYRQQPGQSLTLIATANQGSEATYESGFVIDKFPISRPNLTFSTLTVSNMSPEDSSIYLCSVELSTRLVETQYFGPGTRLLVL.